This T cell receptor beta chain comes out of a study of lymphopenia after photon versus proton radiotherapy. The CDR3 sequence is 12 residues long. CDR1 and CDR2 (germline): MNHEY, SMNVEV (reference sequence). V was clipped by 6 bases and J by 5 bases, with 9 bases between them. Study-level findings and limits: Oligoclonal CD8+ Temra expansion after nadir drove photon patients' diversity drop. Relative stability marked proton patients; photon patients lost diversity and naive cells. In patients who died, overall survival fell as post-nadir TCR diversity dropped more.

To note about this clone: Antigen unknown.

Produced via immunoSEQ multiplex PCR; TCRdb's table is partial and in-frame only. This table holds 65,000 to 85,000 clones, about 90% found once. This receptor was identified in a woman aged 40 to 50 with cholangiocarcinoma. This specimen was peripheral blood, taken from a patient treated with photon-based radiotherapy. The chain has TRBV27 and TRBJ2-3; D gene unclear. In nucleotides, the CDR3 is TGTGCCAGCAGCCCGTCTAGAGATACGCAGTATTTT. Amino acid sequence: CASSPSRDTQYF.